These 23 T cell receptor beta chains were all obtained from the same sample, sequenced in a study of T cell changes during pregnancy in multiple sclerosis. Assay: immunoSEQ multiplex PCR; the TCRdb copy retains only in-frame clones and omits some. The data contain tens of thousands of clones, about 92% of them singletons. Sequences were derived from peripheral blood, sampled after pregnancy. The receptors come from a female donor with multiple sclerosis, enrolled in a pregnancy study.

The rearrangement joins TRBV19 to TRBJ1-2; possibly TRBD1 for D (5 bases). Germline CDR1 and CDR2: LNHDA and SQIVND (reference sequence). The CDR3 is made up of 15 amino acids. Trimming shortened V by 3 bases and J by 2 bases, and 13 bases separated the two germline ends. Here the CDR3 DNA reads TGTGCCAGTAGTATTTTTAGGGGATCCAACTATGGCTACACCTTC. This translates into CASSIFRGSNYGYTF. The entire variable domain, with the rest obtained from reference TRBV19 and TRBJ1-2, is as follows: DGGITQSPKYLFRKEGQNVTLSCEQNLNHDAMYWYRQDPGQGLRLIYYSQIVNDFQKGDIAEGYSVSREKKESFPLTVTSAQKNPTAFYLCASSIFRGSNYGYTFGSGTRLTVV.

The V gene is TRBV9, the J gene TRBJ2-5, with 13 bases that match TRBD2. The length of the CDR3 is 15 residues. Germline CDR1 and CDR2: SGDLS and YYNGEE. V was clipped by 3 bases and J by 2 bases; unmatched bases: 1. The CDR3 DNA sequence: TGTGCCAGCAGCGCGGGACTAGCGGGGCAAGAGACCCAGTACTTC. This codes for CASSAGLAGQETQYF.

This chain links TRBV27 with TRBJ2-7; weak D call: TRBD1 (5 bases). Germline V gene lookup returns CDR1 MNHEY and CDR2 SMNVEV (reference sequence). The CDR3 extends over 14 amino acids. V was shortened by 3 bases and J by 6 bases, with 15 bases between the two germline ends. DNA of the CDR3: TGTGCCAGCAGTTTTCACACAGGCTCCCGCGAGCAGTACTTC. Protein product: CASSFHTGSREQYF.

The rearrangement joins TRBV19 to TRBJ1-1; D is perhaps TRBD1 (6 bases). The germline V gene encodes CDR1 LNHDA and CDR2 SQIVND (reference sequence). The CDR3 length is 14 residues. The V end was cut by 7 bases, the J end by 0 bases, with 12 bases between. CDR3 protein: CASTVQGVNTEAFF. The CDR3 bases are TGTGCCAGTACCGTACAGGGAGTGAACACTGAAGCTTTCTTT.

This sequence joins TRBV10-2 and TRBJ1-1, with 7 nucleotides matching TRBD1. The CDR3 extends over 13 amino acids. Germline-derived CDR1 and CDR2 are WSHSY and SAAADI. With 6 bases clipped from V and 1 base from J, the junction kept 2 bases outside the gene matches. CDR3 nucleotide sequence: TGCGCCAGCAGGGGGGACAGGAACACTGAAGCTTTCTTT. Its protein product is CASRGDRNTEAFF.

The chain uses TRBV19 and TRBJ2-7; weak D call: TRBD2 (6 bases). The CDR3 is made up of 15 amino acids. V lost 5 bases and J 5 bases, leaving 19 bases between the germline ends. Germline V CDR1 and CDR2: LNHDA, SQIVND (reference sequence). CDR3 sequence reads: CASSQSEGRSHEQYF. In nucleotides, the CDR3 is TGTGCCAGTAGTCAATCGGAGGGGCGAAGCCACGAGCAGTACTTC.

J is TRBJ1-1 and V is TRBV2; D possibly corresponds to TRBD1 (5 bases). The CDR3 runs 14 residues. Per germline, CDR1 SNHLY and CDR2 FYNNEI. The V and J ends lost 5 bases and 1 base respectively, with 11 bases between them. Here the CDR3 DNA reads TGTGCCAGCAGTTATCGACAGCCGAACACTGAAGCTTTCTTT. Protein: CASSYRQPNTEAFF.

The chain couples TRBV13 to TRBJ2-5, with D possibly matching TRBD2 (5 bases). The CDR3 loop spans 14 amino acids. Germline values: CDR1 PRHDT, CDR2 FYEKMQ (reference sequence). Trimming pared 0 bases from V and 5 bases from J, leaving 10 bases between. CDR3 protein: CASSLGFRRETQYF. For the CDR3, the DNA is TGTGCCAGCAGCTTAGGCTTCAGGAGGGAGACCCAGTACTTC.

The chain carries TRBV2 and TRBJ2-1; a possible D gene is TRBD1 (5 bases). The germline CDR1 and CDR2 sequences are SNHLY and FYNNEI. There are 10 residues in the CDR3. Trimming took 3 bases from V and 15 from J, leaving 9 bases between them. In nucleotides, the CDR3 is TGTGCCAGCAGTGACCCAGGGCGGTTCTTC. Protein: CASSDPGRFF.

The rearrangement joins TRBV10-3 to TRBJ2-7; 8 positions agree with TRBD2. J was trimmed by 0 bases and V by 6 bases; bases with no gene match: 10. The CDR3 length is 16 residues. Per the germline V gene, CDR1 is ENHRY and CDR2 is SYGVKD. CDR3 nucleotides: TGTGCCATCAGGGCTAGCGGGCCTGGACTCTCCTACGAGCAGTACTTC. Protein sequence: CAIRASGPGLSYEQYF.

The V and J genes are TRBV7-9 and TRBJ1-1, with D unclear. The CDR3 loop spans 13 amino acids. Trimming left V 7 bases short and J 0 bases short, with 9 bases between. Germline CDR1 is SEHNR and CDR2 is FQNEAQ (reference sequence). This chain's CDR3 is CASMGRMNTEAFF. The CDR3 DNA reads as TGTGCCAGCATGGGGAGGATGAACACTGAAGCTTTCTTT.

The rearrangement joins TRBV5-4 to TRBJ2-7, with a weak D call TRBD1 (6 bases). CDR1 SGHNT and CDR2 YYREEE come from the germline V gene (reference sequence). The V end lost 1 base, the J end lost 6 bases, and 11 bases lay between the germline ends. The length of the CDR3 is 13 residues. The CDR3 sequence is CASSLFTGSEQYF. The CDR3 nucleotides read TGTGCCAGCAGCTTGTTTACAGGGTCCGAGCAGTACTTC.

V usage is TRBV5-4 and J usage is TRBJ1-1; D uncertain. V was trimmed by 4 bases and J by 1 base, leaving 11 bases between them. There are 14 residues in the CDR3. The germline V gene has CDR1 SGHNT and CDR2 YYREEE (reference sequence). CDR3 nucleotides: TGTGCCAGCAGCCTCACTTTCCAGAACACTGAAGCTTTCTTT. Translation gives CASSLTFQNTEAFF.

Only a few counts were recorded for this clone. DNA for the CDR3: TGTGCCAGCAGCCTCTGGGGCCATTCACCCCTCCACTTT. Its translation: CASSLWGHSPLHF. The V and J genes are TRBV6-5 and TRBJ1-6, with a tentative D call TRBD1 (5 bases). Germline V gene data show CDR1 as MNHEY and CDR2 as SVGAGI. V gave up 6 bases and J gave up 8 bases, with 11 bases separating them. The CDR3 runs 13 residues.

The chain combines TRBV2 with TRBJ2-1; TRBD1 is a possible D gene (6 bases). The CDR3 has 12 residues. V was trimmed by 4 bases and J by 9 bases, leaving 10 bases between them. Germline V gene data show CDR1 as SNHLY and CDR2 as FYNNEI. The CDR3: CASSVRGGEQFF. Written as DNA, the CDR3 is TGTGCCAGCAGTGTTCGAGGGGGTGAGCAGTTCTTC.

The chain has TRBV5-6 and TRBJ1-2; 8 bases are a match to TRBD1. CDR3 length: 12 amino acids. Germline trimming cut 5 bases from V and 6 bases from J; bases unmatched to any gene: 3. Germline CDR1 and CDR2: SGHDT and YYEEEE. The chain's CDR3 is CASRVDRDGYTF. The DNA for the CDR3 is TGTGCCAGCAGGGTGGACAGGGATGGCTACACCTTC.

The chain has TRBV6-5 and TRBJ1-2, with D maybe TRBD1 (6 bases). CDR3 length: 14 residues. Trimming cost V 0 bases and J 4 bases, with 9 bases left between them. Germline CDR1 reads MNHEY; CDR2 reads SVGAGI. The CDR3 DNA follows: TGTGCCAGCAGTTACTCCCAGGGGCCCTATGGCTACACCTTC. It is translated as CASSYSQGPYGYTF.

The gene calls are TRBV6-1 and TRBJ2-5, with TRBD2 matching over 9 bases. CDR3 length: 13 amino acids. Germline V CDR1 and CDR2: MNHNS, SASEGT. The junction had 5 bases not matched to a gene; V was cut back by 7 bases and J by 5 bases. The CDR3, as DNA: TGTGCCAGCACCGTAGCGGGAGTGGAGACCCAGTACTTC. Translating it yields CASTVAGVETQYF.

This chain uses TRBV27 with TRBJ1-5; D might be TRBD1 (6 bases). CDR1 MNHEY and CDR2 SMNVEV come from the germline V gene (reference sequence). Between the trimmed V and J ends, which lost 5 bases and 1 base, there was a span of 15 bases. CDR3 length equals 16 residues. CDR3: CASSRGTRGSNQPQHF. The CDR3 DNA reads as TGTGCCAGCAGTAGAGGGACAAGGGGGAGCAATCAGCCCCAGCATTTT.

This rearrangement joins TRBV18 to TRBJ2-3, with 9 bases identical to TRBD1. CDR1 and CDR2 (germline): KGHSH, LQKENI. This CDR3 is 15 amino acids long. V shed 2 bases, J shed 4 bases, and the junction held 4 bases outside the gene matches. CDR3 protein: CASSPMGTGPDTQYF. In DNA form, the CDR3 reads TGTGCCAGCTCACCAATGGGGACAGGGCCAGATACGCAGTATTTT.

The V call is TRBV6-5, the J call TRBJ2-3; possible D gene TRBD1, 6 bases. CDR1 is MNHEY, CDR2 SVGAGI, per germline. The CDR3 extends over 14 amino acids. The V end lost 0 bases, the J end lost 6 bases, and 10 bases lay between the germline ends. DNA for the CDR3: TGTGCCAGCAGTTACTCCCTAGACAGGGATACGCAGTATTTT. Translation: CASSYSLDRDTQYF.

The chain links TRBV7-7 to TRBJ2-5, with a tentative D call TRBD2 (6 bases). CDR1 SSHAT and CDR2 FNYEAQ come from the germline V gene (reference sequence). CDR3 size: 15 residues. Between the trimmed V and J ends, which lost 4 bases and 0 bases, there was a span of 12 bases. Here the CDR3 DNA reads TGTGCCAGCAGCTCCGGAGGGGAATACCAAGAGACCCAGTACTTC. This gives the protein CASSSGGEYQETQYF.

CDR3 region: CASSLVAGGPTDTQYF. CDR3 nucleotide sequence: TGTGCCAGCAGCTTAGTGGCGGGAGGGCCCACAGATACGCAGTATTTT. V gene TRBV5-4 combines with J gene TRBJ2-3, with 9 bases aligning to TRBD2. CDR1 is SGHNT, CDR2 YYREEE, per germline (reference sequence). The CDR3 is made up of 16 amino acids. Trimming took 2 bases from V and 2 from J; bases not matched to a gene: 6.